This T cell receptor beta chain was identified in a study of shared T cell receptors in the human thymus. Here immunoSEQ multiplex PCR was the method, and the copy in TCRdb shows in-frame clones only, minus some. The sample has 550,000 to 800,000 clones, over 75% seen once. The V gene lost 3 bases and the J gene lost 4 bases, with 7 bases spanning the gap. The germline V gene has CDR1 SGHKS and CDR2 YYEKEE (reference sequence). This CDR3 has 12 amino acids. The same sample was also studied in work on human thymus T cells. According to that study: Immunologically healthy infants in Finland undergoing congenital heart defect surgery were the donors.

This TCR was sampled from a girl less than two years old with a congenital heart defect. Sequencing was performed on thymocytes. J is TRBJ1-1 and V is TRBV5-5; D possibly corresponds to TRBD1 (5 bases). CDR3 amino acids: CASSWGGTEAFF. Here the CDR3 DNA reads TGTGCCAGCAGCTGGGGGGGCACTGAAGCTTTCTTT.